The rows below give T cell receptor beta chains drawn from one sample of a study of graft-versus-host responses after intestinal transplantation. Assay used: immunoSEQ multiplex PCR; TCRdb lists only in-frame clones, some missing. The sample has approximately 33,000 clones, roughly 83% seen once. These receptors' antigens are unknown. The sample was unstimulated CD8+ T cells sorted from spleen or lymph node cells, taken before intestinal transplant. These receptors came from a human donor who received an intestinal transplant. CDR3s include the opening cysteine and the closing phenylalanine or tryptophan. The D gene is left open where the match is weak. Part of the rows lack a size; the others show once, few, many or a class for expanded clones.

d_call | j_call | clone_size | v_call | cdr3_nt | cdr3_aa
TRBD2 | TRBJ2-1 | - | TRBV4-1 | TGCGCCAGCAGCCAAGACTCTAGCGGCTACAATGAGCAGTTCTTC | CASSQDSSGYNEQFF
- | TRBJ2-3 | - | TRBV7-2 | TGTGCCAGCAGCTTATCGGGGGCAGATACGCAGTATTTT | CASSLSGADTQYF
- | TRBJ2-3 | - | TRBV2 | TGTGCCAGCAGTGACTACCTCTCGGAGTATTTT | CASSDYLSEYF
- | TRBJ2-1 | - | TRBV5-1 | TGCGCCAGCAGCTGGATGGACGAGGGCAATGAGCAGTTCTTC | CASSWMDEGNEQFF
TRBD2 | TRBJ2-1 | - | TRBV9 | TGTGCCAGCAGCGGAACTAGCGGCTACAATGAGCAGTTCTTC | CASSGTSGYNEQFF
TRBD1 | TRBJ1-5 | - | TRBV6-7 | TGTGCCAGCAGTTATTGGGACAGTGGGCCCCGGGGGCCCCAGCATTTT | CASSYWDSGPRGPQHF
TRBD1 | TRBJ1-2 | - | TRBV11-2 | TGTGCCAGCAGCTTAGGAGGGGGCGGCTACACCTTC | CASSLGGGGYTF
- | TRBJ2-3 | - | TRBV19 | TGTGCCAGTAGTAACAGGGTAGATACGCAGTATTTT | CASSNRVDTQYF
- | TRBJ2-7 | - | TRBV27 | TGTGCCGCTAGCCAAATTTTGGGCAGGACCTACGAGCAGTACTTC | CAASQILGRTYEQYF
TRBD2 | TRBJ2-1 | - | TRBV5-1 | TGCGCCAGCAGACCGGGACTAGCGGGGGAGTGGCCTTACAATGAGCAGTTCTTC | CASRPGLAGEWPYNEQFF
TRBD2 | TRBJ2-7 | - | TRBV28 | TGTGCCAGCAGTTTCACCGGGACTAGCGGGCGCTTC | CASSFTGTSGRF
TRBD1 | TRBJ1-1 | - | TRBV5-1 | TGCGCCAGCAGTTACGACAGGGCGGAGAACACTGAAGCTTTCTTT | CASSYDRAENTEAFF
TRBD2 | TRBJ2-3 | - | TRBV9 | TGTGCCAGCAGCTCGGGACTAGCGGGGCGCACAGATACGCAGTATTTT | CASSSGLAGRTDTQYF
TRBD2 | TRBJ2-2 | - | TRBV28 | TGTGCCAGCAGTTTACTGCTAGCGGTCACCGGGGAGCTGTTTTTT | CASSLLLAVTGELFF
- | TRBJ1-3 | - | TRBV2 | TGTGCCAGCAGTGAAGCTTTCGGGTCTGGAAACACCATATATTTT | CASSEAFGSGNTIYF
TRBD2 | TRBJ2-7 | - | TRBV5-1 | TGCGCCAGCAGCTTGGCCTCTGTGATAGCGGGAGGGCCTTACGAGCAGTACTTC | CASSLASVIAGGPYEQYF
- | TRBJ1-2 | - | TRBV7-2 | TGTGCCAGCAGCTTAGGGAGGGGTACCTATGGCTACACCTTC | CASSLGRGTYGYTF
- | TRBJ1-5 | - | TRBV28 | TGTGCCAGCAGTTCAGGGTTTAGCAATCAGCCCCAGCATTTT | CASSSGFSNQPQHF
- | TRBJ2-7 | - | TRBV6-6 | TGTGCCAGCAGCCACCAGTGGCCCTCCTACGAGCAGTACTTC | CASSHQWPSYEQYF
- | TRBJ2-5 | - | TRBV15 | TGTGCCACCAGCCCAGCAGGGGTTGAAGAGACCCAGTACTTC | CATSPAGVEETQYF
TRBD1 | TRBJ1-5 | - | TRBV13 | TGTGCCAGCAGCGTACAGGGGAGCAATCAGCCCCAGCATTTT | CASSVQGSNQPQHF
TRBD2 | TRBJ2-5 | - | TRBV28 | TGTGCCAGCAGTTCGGCCGGACTAGCGGGAAGGGAGACCCAGTACTTC | CASSSAGLAGRETQYF
TRBD1 | TRBJ1-4 | - | TRBV28 | TGTGCCAGCAGTCCCCCGGGACAGGAGGGGGAAAAACTGTTTTTT | CASSPPGQEGEKLFF
TRBD2 | TRBJ2-7 | - | TRBV7-9 | TGTGCCAGCAGCCCGCCGACTAGCGGGATAACCTACGAGCAGTACTTC | CASSPPTSGITYEQYF
- | TRBJ1-6 | - | TRBV29-1 | TGCAGCGCCGCTAGGGGATTTACACCTAATAATTCACCCCTCCACTTT | CSAARGFTPNNSPLHF
TRBD2 | TRBJ2-3 | - | TRBV19 | TGTGCCAGTAGTTTCGGACTAGCGGCCACAGATACGCAGTATTTT | CASSFGLAATDTQYF
- | TRBJ1-5 | - | TRBV6-1 | TGTGCCAGCAGTGAAGGCGGGAGTTTTCAGCCCCAGCATTTT | CASSEGGSFQPQHF
- | TRBJ2-1 | few | TRBV4-1 | TGCGCCAGCAGCCAAGGATTGGCCAATGAGCAGTTCTTC | CASSQGLANEQFF
- | TRBJ2-2 | once | TRBV11-2 | TGTGCCAGCAGCTTATGGCCCTACACCGGGGAGCTGTTTTTT | CASSLWPYTGELFF
- | TRBJ1-1 | - | TRBV10-3 | TGTGCCATCAGTTCGGACGGGGTCAACACTGAAGCTTTCTTT | CAISSDGVNTEAFF
TRBD1 | TRBJ1-1 | medium-sized | TRBV10-2 | TGCGCCAGCGGGACAGGGGGCACTGAAGCTTTCTTT | CASGTGGTEAFF
- | TRBJ1-3 | - | TRBV14 | TGTGCCAGCAGCCTCGGGTCTGGAAACACCATATATTTT | CASSLGSGNTIYF
- | TRBJ2-7 | - | TRBV27 | TGTGCCAGCAGTCCCAGTCGCGGGGGCCCGTCTACCTACGAGCAGTACTTC | CASSPSRGGPSTYEQYF
- | TRBJ1-1 | once | TRBV5-1 | TGCGCCAGCAGCTTGGGGGCCACGGGGACTGAAGCTTTCTTT | CASSLGATGTEAFF
TRBD2 | TRBJ2-7 | few | TRBV27 | TGTGCCAGCGGCCGGGGGGGGGTTCCCTACGAGCAGTACTTC | CASGRGGVPYEQYF
TRBD1 | TRBJ1-2 | few | TRBV2 | TGTGCCAGCAGCGATCCGGGACAGGGGATCTATGGCTACACCTTC | CASSDPGQGIYGYTF
- | TRBJ2-2 | - | TRBV18 | TGTGCCAGCTCACCCAGGTCCCACACCGGGGAGCTGTTTTTT | CASSPRSHTGELFF
- | TRBJ2-1 | - | TRBV5-4 | TGTGCCAGCAGCCTGGACGGGAGCTCCTACAATGAGCAGTTCTTC | CASSLDGSSYNEQFF
TRBD1 | TRBJ2-1 | - | TRBV5-1 | TGCGCCAGCAGCTTGGTAGGGGGCTCTCGTGAGCAGTTCTTC | CASSLVGGSREQFF
- | TRBJ1-5 | - | TRBV9 | TGTGCCAGCAGCGTAGAAGGGACAATCGGGGAGCCCCAGCATTTT | CASSVEGTIGEPQHF
TRBD2 | TRBJ2-5 | - | TRBV10-2 | TGCGCCAGCAGTGAGTTCCTAGCGGGAGGGCAAGAGACCCAGTACTTC | CASSEFLAGGQETQYF
TRBD2 | TRBJ2-5 | once | TRBV5-3 | TGTGCCAGAAGCTCCATGGGAAAGCGGGAGCAAGAGACCCAGTACTTC | CARSSMGKREQETQYF